This TCR beta chain was documented in a study of T cells in Graves' hyperthyroidism and ophthalmopathy. Study overall: Prior to any treatment, at the point of initial diagnosis, peripheral blood was collected.

Study observations and caveats: In simple terms, a model built on 13 V-J features told ophthalmopathy apart from stable hyperthyroidism.

Blood dates from first hyperthyroidism diagnosis, before any ophthalmopathy symptoms. From 9 to 10 ml of fresh peripheral blood, PBMCs were isolated. This clonotype occurred many times. Its antigen is not known. Per the germline V gene, CDR1 is SGHAT and CDR2 is FQDESV (reference sequence). The CDR3 has 16 amino acids. The germline V and J ends were trimmed by 5 bases and 6 bases, with 23 bases remaining between them. TCR beta CDR3 region amplification was performed from RNA transcripts. With the HTBI primer set, the TCR CDR3 went through a first round of RT-PCR. One entry per CDR3 protein, called by TCRdb with MiXCR from the multiplex PCR reads. The profile shows 250,000 or so distinct CDR3 sequences, approximately 14% of them singletons.

This rearrangement joins TRBV11-1 to TRBJ2-7; D perhaps matches TRBD2 (5 bases). The sequence was collected from a woman between 50 and 59 years old with Graves' hyperthyroidism that later progressed to Graves' ophthalmopathy. The sample consisted of blood. The CDR3 sequence: CASSRGPMGVDGEQYF. Here the CDR3 DNA reads TGTGCCAGCAGCCGGGGTCCGATGGGTGTGGATGGCGAGCAGTACTTC.